These T cell receptor beta chains were read from a single sample in a study of pediatric ulcerative colitis. Sequencing was performed with immunoSEQ multiplex PCR; in TCRdb, only in-frame clones are kept and a portion is missing. Of over 45,000 clones listed, around 78% are singletons. Sequencing was carried out using gut tissue. These receptors were taken from a girl aged 10-17 years with moderate ulcerative colitis. Each CDR3 is given without its conserved first and last residue.

j_call v_call cdr3_aa
TRBJ2-7 TRBV4-3 ASSQAFGSGVYEQY
TRBJ1-6 TRBV19 ASSGGAADSPLH
TRBJ1-5 TRBV7-2 ASSEGPYQPQH
TRBJ2-7 TRBV5-1 ASSPTGQGVYYEQY
TRBJ2-4 TRBV15 ATSRELMTSGDIQY
TRBJ1-1 TRBV30 AWSFFGQSNTEAF
TRBJ2-2 TRBV7-8 ASSLGTSGRTGELF
TRBJ2-7 TRBV6-5 ASSYSGLAGAYEQY
TRBJ1-6 TRBV5-6 ASSLEPGNSPLH
TRBJ2-7 TRBV19 ASSPKTSAGSYEQY
TRBJ1-1 TRBV25-1 ASSEYSGFNTEAF
TRBJ1-2 TRBV4-2 ASSQPGDVYGYT
TRBJ1-4 TRBV7-9 ASSLGQGRSGTAKLF
TRBJ2-3 TRBV10-3 AISEISGATDTQY
TRBJ2-2 TRBV7-9 ASSLAVLPTGELF
TRBJ2-3 TRBV11-3 ASSLARGSDTQY
TRBJ2-1 TRBV7-9 ASSFGVGVGLAYNEQF
TRBJ2-1 TRBV9 ASSVGGSYNEQF
TRBJ2-7 TRBV7-9 ASSLGQGAIYEQY
TRBJ2-3 TRBV10-3 ACGREPDTQY
TRBJ2-5 TRBV7-9 ASSLTGLGETQY
TRBJ1-1 TRBV6-5 ASSYESMNTEAF
TRBJ2-3 TRBV4-2 ASSQVVGDTQY
TRBJ2-2 TRBV5-1 ASSLGTRDTGELF
TRBJ2-7 TRBV5-5 ASSLGTGPAYEQY
TRBJ2-7 TRBV7-2 ASSLVYEQY
TRBJ2-7 TRBV7-2 ASSLPGQAVS
TRBJ1-5 TRBV27 ASRYSNQPQH
TRBJ2-5 TRBV5-5 ASSLTGEQETQY
TRBJ2-2 TRBV5-1 ASSWTTGELF
TRBJ2-7 TRBV7-8 ASSKQGQGYEQY
TRBJ1-2 TRBV29-1 SVERTGEDNGYT
TRBJ1-4 TRBV28 ASSPGTGWGEKLF
TRBJ1-2 TRBV19 ASSPRTGAYGYT
TRBJ1-5 TRBV27 ASSFLNQPQH
TRBJ2-5 TRBV28 ASSPWTGGYLETQY
TRBJ1-3 TRBV5-1 ASSQNVPSGNTIY
TRBJ2-7 TRBV5-6 ASSRGRPYEQY
TRBJ2-1 TRBV4-1 ASSQDWGSGGANEQF
TRBJ1-2 TRBV19 ASRRGNRGLSYGYT
TRBJ1-5 TRBV19 ARNREGKDQPQH
TRBJ2-7 TRBV5-1 ASSLAMAIYGYEQY
TRBJ2-7 TRBV19 ASSIGGGTGAYEQY
TRBJ1-2 TRBV16 ASSQSLRGGSGYT
TRBJ2-7 TRBV5-6 ATIPGTGPYEQY